This is a list of T cell receptor beta chains from one sample in a study of Ad26.COV2.S vaccination and SARS-CoV-2 variants. This table comes from immunoSEQ multiplex PCR, and its TCRdb copy is limited to in-frame clones, with some not included. The sample contains under 500,000 clones, around 93% of which appear only once. Sequenced material: peripheral blood, taken in a trial of Ad26.COV2.S vaccine versus placebo. These receptors all stem from a person aged 18 to 59 who received the Ad26.COV2.S COVID-19 vaccine or a placebo. CDR3s include the opening cysteine and the closing phenylalanine or tryptophan. The order of the fields is clone size, V gene, J gene, D gene, CDR3 DNA, CDR3 protein. A D gene is named only where the DNA matches it firmly. Size is omitted from some rows. Given values are once, few, many or a class for expanded clones.

-	TRBV6-5	TRBJ1-6	-	TGTGCCAGCAGTCTTGAAGTGGGGATTTCACCCCTCCACTTT	CASSLEVGISPLHF
-	TRBV9	TRBJ2-7	-	TGTGCCAGCAGCGTAGAAGGGCAGGGTTACGAGCAGTACTTC	CASSVEGQGYEQYF
-	TRBV4-3	TRBJ2-3	-	TGCGCCAGCAGCCTACTCAGGGCTAGGGGTACGCAGTATTTT	CASSLLRARGTQYF
-	TRBV28	TRBJ2-5	-	TGTGCCAGCAGTCGAGGACAGCCACAAGAGACCCAGTACTTC	CASSRGQPQETQYF
-	TRBV7-2	TRBJ1-2	TRBD1	TGTGCCAGCAGCTCCCAGGACAGGCCGATTTGGGGCTACACCTTC	CASSSQDRPIWGYTF
-	TRBV5-5	TRBJ2-7	TRBD1	TGTGCCAGCAGCTTGGCCGGGACAGGCCTCTACGAGCAGTACTTC	CASSLAGTGLYEQYF
-	TRBV6-4	TRBJ2-2	TRBD1	TGTGCCAGCAGTGACTCGATCTGGACAGGGACAACCGGGGAGCTGTTTTTT	CASSDSIWTGTTGELFF
-	TRBV19	TRBJ1-4	-	TGTGCCAGTAGTATAGGGACAGTATATTTCGGGACTAATGAAAAACTGTTTTTT	CASSIGTVYFGTNEKLFF
-	TRBV19	TRBJ1-2	-	TGTGCCAGTAGTTCGCAACAGGGCCGGGGAGGCTACACCTTC	CASSSQQGRGGYTF
-	TRBV5-1	TRBJ2-7	-	TGCGCCAGCAGCACCGGACTCGGGGTTGTGTGGTACGAGCAGTACTTC	CASSTGLGVVWYEQYF
few	TRBV24-1	TRBJ1-5	TRBD1	TGTGCCACCAGTGGATCCGGGACAGACAATCAGCCCCAGCATTTT	CATSGSGTDNQPQHF
once	TRBV18	TRBJ2-5	-	TGTGCCAGCTCACGCTGGACAGAAGAGACCCAGTACTTC	CASSRWTEETQYF
-	TRBV24-1	TRBJ2-7	-	TGTGCCACCAGTGATGGCAGCCGCGAGCAGTACTTC	CATSDGSREQYF
-	TRBV28	TRBJ1-6	-	TGTGCCAGCAGCTTAAGGGAAGCCCTCCACTTT	CASSLREALHF
once	TRBV18	TRBJ2-7	TRBD2	TGTGCCAGCTCACCAGATCGTCTAGCGGGGGGGGAGCAGTACTTC	CASSPDRLAGGEQYF
once	TRBV11-2	TRBJ2-7	-	TGTGCCAGCAGCTCCCGGGGGCACCAATTATACTACGAGCAGTACTTC	CASSSRGHQLYYEQYF
-	TRBV6-5	TRBJ1-2	TRBD1	TGTGCCAGCAGTCGACAGGGGTACGGTGGCTACACCTTC	CASSRQGYGGYTF
-	TRBV5-4	TRBJ2-2	-	TGTGCCAGCAGCATACCAGGGACCGGGGAGCTGTTTTTT	CASSIPGTGELFF
-	TRBV9	TRBJ2-5	-	TGTGCCAGCAGCGTACGGCCGGGCAAAGAGACCCAGTACTTC	CASSVRPGKETQYF
-	TRBV20-1	TRBJ2-5	-	TGCAGTGCTAGATTACTTGAGACCCAGTACTTC	CSARLLETQYF
-	TRBV29-1	TRBJ1-1	-	TGCAGCGTTGCTAGGGGGAGGTTGGATTCCACTGAAGCTTTCTTT	CSVARGRLDSTEAFF
-	TRBV7-8	TRBJ1-5	TRBD1	TGTGCCAGCAGCTTCCGGACAGGGGGGGACAATCAGCCCCAGCATTTT	CASSFRTGGDNQPQHF
many	TRBV10-2	TRBJ2-5	TRBD2	TGCGCCAGCAGTATAGAGCGGGGGGGTTTTTCGGAGACCCAGTACTTC	CASSIERGGFSETQYF
-	TRBV7-2	TRBJ1-1	-	TGTGCCAGCAGCTTATCTTCGGGGAGCCGGACTGAAGCTTTCTTT	CASSLSSGSRTEAFF
-	TRBV6-5	TRBJ2-7	-	TGTGCCAGCAGATCCGGGTCCTTCTACGAGCAGTACTTC	CASRSGSFYEQYF
-	TRBV6-2/TRBV6-3	TRBJ2-1	TRBD2	TGTGCCAGCAGTTACGTTACCTCGGGACTAAACAATGAGCAGTTCTTC	CASSYVTSGLNNEQFF
-	TRBV10-3	TRBJ1-1	-	TGTGCCATCAGTGAAGGCCCCGGGGAAGCTTTCTTT	CAISEGPGEAFF
-	TRBV3-1/TRBV3-2	TRBJ1-1	TRBD1	TGTGCCAGCACAGGGGGCTTCATGAACACTGAAGCTTTCTTT	CASTGGFMNTEAFF
-	TRBV5-1	TRBJ1-2	-	TGCGCCAGCAGCTTCGACAAGAACTATGGCTACACCTTC	CASSFDKNYGYTF
-	TRBV2	TRBJ2-3	TRBD1	TGTGCCAGCAGCGACAAACAGGGGGCGGTCTCAGATACGCAGTATTTT	CASSDKQGAVSDTQYF
-	TRBV10-3	TRBJ2-1	TRBD2	TGTGCGCTAAAGGCTAGCGGGGGTAATGAGCAGTTCTTC	CALKASGGNEQFF
-	TRBV5-1	TRBJ2-5	-	TGCGCCAGCAGCTTGGCGAGCGGGGAGACCCAGTACTTC	CASSLASGETQYF
-	TRBV7-2	TRBJ2-5	TRBD1	TGTGCCAGCAGCCCGTACAGGCGGGACAGGGCGGAGACCCAGTACTTC	CASSPYRRDRAETQYF
-	TRBV24-1	TRBJ1-6	-	TGTGCCACCCAGGGAGCGGATTGGGATTCACCCCTCCACTTT	CATQGADWDSPLHF
-	TRBV19	TRBJ2-7	-	TGTGCCAGTAGTAGGACAGAAAGCTACGAGCAGTACTTC	CASSRTESYEQYF
-	TRBV25-1	TRBJ2-7	-	TGTGCCAGCAGTGACGGAGGCCACGAGCAGTACTTC	CASSDGGHEQYF
few	TRBV19	TRBJ1-6	TRBD1	TGTGCCAGTACTCCCGGGACAGGGGACGTCTCACCCCTCCACTTT	CASTPGTGDVSPLHF
-	TRBV2	TRBJ2-1	TRBD1	TGTGCCAGAGGGGGCCCACAAACTCTCAATGAGCAGTTCTTC	CARGGPQTLNEQFF
-	TRBV5-6	TRBJ2-3	-	TGTGCCAGCAGTGCCGGGAGCGGGTTGCGCACAGATACGCAGTATTTT	CASSAGSGLRTDTQYF
-	TRBV19	TRBJ2-5	TRBD2	TGTGCCAGTAGTGGATTAGCGGGGGCCAATCAAGAGACCCAGTACTTC	CASSGLAGANQETQYF
-	TRBV9	TRBJ1-1	-	TGTGCCAGCAGCGTAGTTTGGGGGTCTGAAGCTTTCTTT	CASSVVWGSEAFF
-	TRBV6-2/TRBV6-3	TRBJ1-1	-	TGTGCCAGCAGTTACTCGACAGATATGAACACTGAAGCTTTCTTT	CASSYSTDMNTEAFF
-	TRBV27	TRBJ1-5	-	TGTGCCAGCAGTCAAAGCAATCAGCCCCAGCATTTT	CASSQSNQPQHF
-	TRBV5-8	TRBJ2-1	TRBD2	TGTGCCAGCAGCTCAGAGCGGGGGGGCCGCCCTTTTTCCAATGAGCAGTTCTTC	CASSSERGGRPFSNEQFF
-	TRBV20-1	TRBJ2-4	-	TGCAGTGGAACAGAGAAAAACATTCAGTACTTC	CSGTEKNIQYF
-	TRBV11-3	TRBJ2-1	-	TGTGCCAGCAGCTTAGAGGCTAGCTCCTACAATGAGCAGTTCTTC	CASSLEASSYNEQFF
-	TRBV30	TRBJ1-4	-	TGTGCCTGGAGTACGGCAGGGCGATCCACTAATGAAAAACTGTTTTTT	CAWSTAGRSTNEKLFF
-	TRBV3-1/TRBV3-2	TRBJ1-2	-	TGTGCCAGCAGCCAAGATCTGCCGGGGGCGCAGTTTGGCTACACCTTC	CASSQDLPGAQFGYTF
-	TRBV13	TRBJ1-1	-	TGTGCCAGCAGTAACTCTCCGAACACTGAAGCTTTCTTT	CASSNSPNTEAFF
few	TRBV6-4	TRBJ2-7	-	TGTGCCAGCAGTGAATGGGCAGGTGGGGCCTACGAGCAGTACTTC	CASSEWAGGAYEQYF
once	TRBV28	TRBJ2-5	TRBD2	TGTGCCACCACGTTTCTAGCGGGCTCCCAAGAGACCCAGTACTTC	CATTFLAGSQETQYF
-	TRBV7-2	TRBJ1-4	-	TGTGCCAGCAGCTTAGATCCAAATGAAAAACTGTTTTTT	CASSLDPNEKLFF
-	TRBV6-1	TRBJ2-7	-	TGTGCCAGCAGTGGTGGGGTCTTTTCGCTGCAGCGAAGCTCCTACGAGCAGTACTTC	CASSGGVFSLQRSSYEQYF
-	TRBV5-6	TRBJ2-2	-	TGTGCCAGCAGACAGCCGAACACCGGGGAGCTGTTTTTT	CASRQPNTGELFF
-	TRBV6-2/TRBV6-3	TRBJ2-7	-	TGTGCCAGCAGTTACTTCGGGGGCTACGAGCAGTACTTC	CASSYFGGYEQYF
-	TRBV3-1/TRBV3-2	TRBJ1-6	TRBD1	TGTGCCAGCAGCCATCCGGGACAGGGTATTAGAGGGGATTCACCCCTCCACTTT	CASSHPGQGIRGDSPLHF
-	TRBV19	TRBJ2-1	TRBD2	TGTGCCAGTAGTATGGAAGGCGGGGGTGAGCAGTTCTTC	CASSMEGGGEQFF
-	TRBV3-1/TRBV3-2	TRBJ2-1	TRBD1	TGTGCCAGCAGCCCCCACACGGGGACAGGGTACAATGAGCAGTTCTTC	CASSPHTGTGYNEQFF
-	TRBV19	TRBJ1-3	TRBD1	TGTGCCAGTAGTATCGTGACAGGGTTTGATGGAAACACCATATATTTT	CASSIVTGFDGNTIYF
-	TRBV10-3	TRBJ1-2	-	TGTGCCATCGGGGGCAGCTATGGCTACACCTTC	CAIGGSYGYTF